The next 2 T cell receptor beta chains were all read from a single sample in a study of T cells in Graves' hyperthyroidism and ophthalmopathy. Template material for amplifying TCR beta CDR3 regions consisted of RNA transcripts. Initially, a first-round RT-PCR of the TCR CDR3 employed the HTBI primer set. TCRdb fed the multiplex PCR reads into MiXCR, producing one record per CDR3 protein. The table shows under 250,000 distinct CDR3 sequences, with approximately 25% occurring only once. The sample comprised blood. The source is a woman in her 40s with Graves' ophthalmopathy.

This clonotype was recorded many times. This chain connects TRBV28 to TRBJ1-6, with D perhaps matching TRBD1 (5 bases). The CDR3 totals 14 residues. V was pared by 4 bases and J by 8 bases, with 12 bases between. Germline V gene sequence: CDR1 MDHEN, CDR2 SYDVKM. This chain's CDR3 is CASSSGLIYSPLHF. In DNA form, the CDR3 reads TGTGCCAGCAGTTCAGGGTTAATTTATTCACCCCTCCACTTT.

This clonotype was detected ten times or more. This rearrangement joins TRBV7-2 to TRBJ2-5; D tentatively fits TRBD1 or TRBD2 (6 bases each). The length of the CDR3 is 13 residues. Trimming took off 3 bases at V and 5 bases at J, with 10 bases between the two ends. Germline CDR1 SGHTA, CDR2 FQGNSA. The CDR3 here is CASSFGGPETQYF. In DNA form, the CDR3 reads TGTGCCAGCAGCTTTGGGGGGCCGGAGACCCAGTACTTC.